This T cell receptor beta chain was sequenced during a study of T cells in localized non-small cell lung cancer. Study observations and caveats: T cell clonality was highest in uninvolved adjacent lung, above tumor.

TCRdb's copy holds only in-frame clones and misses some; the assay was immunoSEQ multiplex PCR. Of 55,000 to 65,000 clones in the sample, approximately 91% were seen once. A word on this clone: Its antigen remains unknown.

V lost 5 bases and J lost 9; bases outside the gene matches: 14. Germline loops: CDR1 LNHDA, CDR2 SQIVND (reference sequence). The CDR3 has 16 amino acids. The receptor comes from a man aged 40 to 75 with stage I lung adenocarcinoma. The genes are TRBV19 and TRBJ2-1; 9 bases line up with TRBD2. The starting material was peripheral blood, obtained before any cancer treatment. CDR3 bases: TGTGCCAGTAGTCCTCGGACTAGCGCCCGAGGGGGTGAGCAGTTCTTC. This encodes CASSPRTSARGGEQFF.